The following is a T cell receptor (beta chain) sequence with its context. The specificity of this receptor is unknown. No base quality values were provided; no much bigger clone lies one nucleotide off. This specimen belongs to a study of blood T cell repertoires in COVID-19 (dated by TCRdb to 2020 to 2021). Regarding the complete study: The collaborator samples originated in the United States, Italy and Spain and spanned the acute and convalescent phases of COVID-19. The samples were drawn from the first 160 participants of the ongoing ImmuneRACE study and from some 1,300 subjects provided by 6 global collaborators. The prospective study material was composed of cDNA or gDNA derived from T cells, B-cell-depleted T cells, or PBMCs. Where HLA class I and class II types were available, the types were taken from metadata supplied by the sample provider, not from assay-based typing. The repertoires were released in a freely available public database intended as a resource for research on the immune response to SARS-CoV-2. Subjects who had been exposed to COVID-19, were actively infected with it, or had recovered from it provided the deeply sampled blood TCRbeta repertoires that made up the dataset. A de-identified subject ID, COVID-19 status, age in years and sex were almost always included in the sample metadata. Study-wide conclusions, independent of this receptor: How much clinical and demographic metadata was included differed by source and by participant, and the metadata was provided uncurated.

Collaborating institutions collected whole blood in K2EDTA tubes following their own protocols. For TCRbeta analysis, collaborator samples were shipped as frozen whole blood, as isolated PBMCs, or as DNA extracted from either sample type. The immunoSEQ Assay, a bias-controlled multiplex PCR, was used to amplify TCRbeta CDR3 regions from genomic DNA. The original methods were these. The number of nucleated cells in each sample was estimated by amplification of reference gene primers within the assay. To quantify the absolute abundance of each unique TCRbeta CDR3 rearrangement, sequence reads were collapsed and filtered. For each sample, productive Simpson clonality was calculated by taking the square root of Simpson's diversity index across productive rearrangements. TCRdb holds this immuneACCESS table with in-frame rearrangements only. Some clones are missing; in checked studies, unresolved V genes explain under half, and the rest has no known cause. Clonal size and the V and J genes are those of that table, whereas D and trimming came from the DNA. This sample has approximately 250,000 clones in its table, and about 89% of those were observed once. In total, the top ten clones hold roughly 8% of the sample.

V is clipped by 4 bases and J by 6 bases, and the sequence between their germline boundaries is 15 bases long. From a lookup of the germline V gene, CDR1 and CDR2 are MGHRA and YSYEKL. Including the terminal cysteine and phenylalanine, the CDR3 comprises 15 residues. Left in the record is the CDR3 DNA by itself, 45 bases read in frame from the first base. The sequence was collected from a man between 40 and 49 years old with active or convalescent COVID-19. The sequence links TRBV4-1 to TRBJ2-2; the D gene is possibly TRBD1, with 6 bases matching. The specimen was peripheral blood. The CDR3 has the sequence CASSPRQDVAGELFF. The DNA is TGCGCCAGCAGCCCCCGACAGGATGTGGCCGGGGAGCTGTTTTTT.